The clone carrying this TCR beta chain was seen at least ten times. Amplification of TCR beta CDR3 regions was performed using RNA transcripts as template. The TCR CDR3 was amplified in a first-round RT-PCR using the HTBI primer set. TCRdb ran MiXCR on the multiplex PCR reads and lists one entry per CDR3 protein. The table has about 570,000 distinct CDR3 sequences, 40% to 55% seen once. The sample originates from a study of T cells in Graves' hyperthyroidism and ophthalmopathy. This CDR3 has 14 residues. Germline CDR1 MDHEN, CDR2 SYDVKM. V lost 2 bases and J 0 bases, leaving 8 bases between the germline ends.

The V and J genes are TRBV28 and TRBJ2-7; possibly TRBD1 for D (6 bases). Sequencing used peripheral blood or thyroid tissue (not recorded which). The sequence was collected from an adult woman with Graves' disease, either hyperthyroidism or ophthalmopathy (not recorded which). The DNA of the CDR3 is TGTGCCAGCAGTTTACGAGGGGGCTCCTACGAGCAGTACTTC. Translation gives CASSLRGGSYEQYF.